Shown below are 13 T cell receptor beta chains from a single sample sequenced in a study of cytomegalovirus exposure and HLA in healthy donors. This PCR relied on a set of 60 Vbeta primers and 13 Jbeta primers. Libraries were prepared by immunoSEQ multiplex PCR; TCRdb keeps only in-frame clonotypes and omits some of them. The sample records 100,000 to 150,000 clones, about four fifths being singletons. Sequencing was performed on PBMCs. The receptors shown here come from a man aged 25-45 years in good health and CMV-seronegative.

The chain joins TRBV28 to TRBJ2-7, with 10 bases matching TRBD1. V lost 6 bases and J lost 5; bases outside the gene matches: 4. In germline, CDR1 is MDHEN, CDR2 SYDVKM. The CDR3 is 13 amino acids. Here the CDR3 reads CASRPGTGDEQYF. The DNA for the CDR3 is TGTGCCAGCAGGCCCGGGACAGGGGACGAGCAGTACTTC.

This chain joins TRBV10-3 and TRBJ2-5, with TRBD2 as a possible D gene (6 bases). The germline gives CDR1 ENHRY, CDR2 SYGVKD. This CDR3 is 13 amino acids long. The V gene lost 11 bases and the J gene lost 2 bases, with 15 bases spanning the gap. The CDR3 region is CAAGGHHQETQYF. The CDR3 nucleotides are TGTGCCGCAGGAGGGCACCATCAAGAGACCCAGTACTTC.

The chain employs TRBV5-1 and TRBJ1-4, with TRBD1 matching 7 bases. Germline CDR1 SGHRS, CDR2 YFSETQ. This CDR3 has 15 amino acids. Trimming at V came to 5 bases and at J to 4 bases, leaving 8 bases not matched to a gene. The CDR3 spells CASSTGVQGNEKLFF. The CDR3 nucleotides are TGCGCCAGCAGTACAGGGGTGCAGGGTAATGAAAAACTGTTTTTT.

The gene calls are TRBV6-6 and TRBJ1-2, with 8 bases that match TRBD1. The trim removed 2 bases at V and 8 bases at J, leaving 7 bases unmatched. Germline assignment: CDR1 MNHNY and CDR2 SVGAGI (reference sequence). This CDR3 contains 14 residues. This CDR3 is CASSYGGQGRGYTF. The CDR3 bases are TGTGCCAGCAGTTACGGCGGACAGGGACGAGGCTACACCTTC.

This chain connects TRBV4-3 to TRBJ1-5; a weak D match, TRBD1 (5 bases). With 3 bases removed from V and 3 bases from J, the gap between germline ends came to 15 bases. CDR3 length equals 16 residues. The V gene's germline CDR1 is LGHNA and CDR2 YSLEER. CDR3 DNA: TGCGCCAGCAGCCAGTCCAACGGGGGGTACAATCAGCCCCAGCATTTT. It codes for CASSQSNGGYNQPQHF.

J is TRBJ1-2 and V is TRBV5-6; D unresolved. Trimming shortened V by 0 bases and J by 8 bases, and 14 bases separated the two germline ends. The CDR3 runs to 14 residues. Germline loops: CDR1 SGHDT, CDR2 YYEEEE. CDR3 sequence reads: CASSLAEGSDGYTF. The CDR3 nucleotides read TGTGCCAGCAGCTTGGCCGAGGGCTCGGACGGCTACACCTTC.

This sequence joins TRBV9 and TRBJ2-5; TRBD2 matches at 10 bases. The CDR3 has 15 amino acids. Germline lookup yields CDR1 SGDLS and CDR2 YYNGEE. J lost 1 base, V lost 3 bases, and 3 bases had no gene match. The CDR3 coding sequence is TGTGCCAGCAGCGGGGGACTAGCGATCCAAGAGACCCAGTACTTC. Protein: CASSGGLAIQETQYF.

This chain links TRBV30 with TRBJ2-1; 8 bases agree with TRBD2. This CDR3 contains 16 residues. The germline V gene encodes CDR1 GTSNPN and CDR2 SVGIG (reference sequence). V shed 1 base, J shed 4 bases, and the junction held 9 bases outside the gene matches. In DNA, the CDR3 is TGTGCCTGGAGTGGTTGGAGGGAGCGGGGGTACAATGAGCAGTTCTTC. It codes for CAWSGWRERGYNEQFF.

The rearrangement uses TRBV7-2 and TRBJ1-6, with D uncertain. V lost 3 bases and J lost 7, with 13 bases in between. This CDR3 is built from 15 residues. CDR1 and CDR2 from the germline V gene are SGHTA and FQGNSA. CDR3 sequence reads: CASSFAWTGNSPLHF. The CDR3 nucleotides are TGTGCCAGCAGCTTCGCCTGGACGGGGAATTCACCCCTCCACTTT.

The CDR3 protein is CAISESHGGAKNEQYF. The CDR3 bases are TGTGCCATCAGTGAGTCACACGGGGGGGCCAAAAACGAGCAGTACTTC. The chain is built from TRBV10-3 and TRBJ2-7, with TRBD2 matching over 8 bases. There are 16 residues in the CDR3. Germline CDR1 is ENHRY and CDR2 is SYGVKD. V was clipped by 0 bases and J by 5 bases; unmatched bases: 9.

The chain combines TRBV5-1 with TRBJ1-2; 8 nucleotides line up with TRBD1. This CDR3 is 15 amino acids long. V shed 5 bases, J shed 1 base, and the junction held 7 bases outside the gene matches. Per the germline V gene, CDR1 is SGHRS and CDR2 is YFSETQ. This CDR3 is CASRERTGNNYGYTF. Written as DNA, the CDR3 is TGCGCCAGCAGGGAGAGGACAGGGAATAACTATGGCTACACCTTC.

The genes are TRBV7-9 and TRBJ2-7; 8 nucleotides align to TRBD1. Losses at the gene ends were 1 base for V and 2 bases for J; bases not matched to a gene: 1. This CDR3 has 14 residues. Germline V gene lookup returns CDR1 SEHNR and CDR2 FQNEAQ (reference sequence). CDR3 DNA sequence: TGTGCCAGCAGCTTAGGGGACAGGCCCTACGAGCAGTACTTC. It encodes CASSLGDRPYEQYF.

The rearrangement links TRBV13 to TRBJ2-5; 12 nucleotides align to TRBD2. Judging by the DNA end, TRBJ2-7 fits better; the J call may be wrong. Germline CDR1 reads PRHDT; CDR2 reads FYEKMQ (reference sequence). The CDR3 sequence is 14 residues long. In nucleotides, the CDR3 is TGTGCCAGCAGGGGGGGACTAGCGGGCAACGAGCAGTACTTC. Its translation: CASRGGLAGNEQYF.